These T cell receptor beta chains were read from a single sample in a study of blood T cell repertoires in COVID-19. The table came from immunoSEQ multiplex PCR; TCRdb's copy has only in-frame clones and leaves some out. The table shows 280,000 or so clones, with roughly 89% occurring only once. The material sequenced was PBMCs or T cells enriched from blood (not recorded which). These TCRs come from a woman between 50 and 59 years old who had been exposed to COVID-19. The CDR3 runs from the conserved cysteine through the conserved F or W. The order of the fields is J gene, CDR3 length, V gene, clone size, D gene, CDR3 DNA, CDR3 protein. The D gene is left open where the match is weak. Clone size appears in some rows only: once, few, many, or a class for an expanded clone.

j_call: TRBJ2-7
cdr3_length: 15
v_call: TRBV3-1/TRBV3-2
clone_size: -
d_call: TRBD1
cdr3_nt: TGTGCCAGCAGCCAAGCGGGACAGGGTGCGTACGAGCAGTACTTC
cdr3_aa: CASSQAGQGAYEQYF

j_call: TRBJ1-2
cdr3_length: 16
v_call: TRBV4-1
clone_size: -
d_call: TRBD1
cdr3_nt: TGCGCCAGCAGCCAACCGGGACAGGGGCCTAACTATGGCTACACCTTC
cdr3_aa: CASSQPGQGPNYGYTF

j_call: TRBJ1-4
cdr3_length: 13
v_call: TRBV11-2
clone_size: -
d_call: -
cdr3_nt: TGTGCCAGCAGCCTGGGGCATTATGAAAAACTGTTTTTT
cdr3_aa: CASSLGHYEKLFF

j_call: TRBJ2-3
cdr3_length: 21
v_call: TRBV3-1/TRBV3-2
clone_size: -
d_call: TRBD2
cdr3_nt: TGTGCCAGCAGCCAAGAAGTACTGGGACTAGCGGGGGGGCTCGGCACAGATACGCAGTATTTT
cdr3_aa: CASSQEVLGLAGGLGTDTQYF

j_call: TRBJ2-3
cdr3_length: 16
v_call: TRBV6-4
clone_size: -
d_call: -
cdr3_nt: TGTGCCAGCAGTGAGGTTGGAGTCCCTAGCACAGATACGCAGTATTTT
cdr3_aa: CASSEVGVPSTDTQYF

j_call: TRBJ1-2
cdr3_length: 12
v_call: TRBV3-1/TRBV3-2
clone_size: -
d_call: -
cdr3_nt: TGTGCCAGCAGCCCGAGGGATCGGGGCTACACCTTC
cdr3_aa: CASSPRDRGYTF

j_call: TRBJ1-5
cdr3_length: 14
v_call: TRBV2
clone_size: -
d_call: -
cdr3_nt: TGTGCCAGCAGTGATGAGGGGGGGCTTCCGCCCCAGCATTTT
cdr3_aa: CASSDEGGLPPQHF

j_call: TRBJ1-4
cdr3_length: 14
v_call: TRBV2
clone_size: -
d_call: TRBD1
cdr3_nt: TGTGCCAGCAGGGTCCAGGGGGCTAATGAAAAACTGTTTTTT
cdr3_aa: CASRVQGANEKLFF

j_call: TRBJ2-1
cdr3_length: 15
v_call: TRBV5-1
clone_size: -
d_call: TRBD2
cdr3_nt: TGCGCCAGCAGCTCAGCGGGGGGAAACAACAATGAGCAGTTCTTC
cdr3_aa: CASSSAGGNNNEQFF

j_call: TRBJ2-5
cdr3_length: 13
v_call: TRBV24-1
clone_size: -
d_call: TRBD1
cdr3_nt: TGTGCCACCAGGGGGACAGGGCAAGAGACCCAGTACTTC
cdr3_aa: CATRGTGQETQYF

j_call: TRBJ2-1
cdr3_length: 17
v_call: TRBV5-6
clone_size: few
d_call: TRBD1
cdr3_nt: TGTGCCAGCAGCCCCATCTCCGGGACAGGGACCTACAATGAGCAGTTCTTC
cdr3_aa: CASSPISGTGTYNEQFF

j_call: TRBJ1-2
cdr3_length: 15
v_call: TRBV27
clone_size: -
d_call: TRBD1
cdr3_nt: TGTGCCAGCAGTCCCTGGGACAGGGAGGAGAATGGCTACACCTTC
cdr3_aa: CASSPWDREENGYTF

j_call: TRBJ2-5
cdr3_length: 16
v_call: TRBV2
clone_size: once
d_call: TRBD1
cdr3_nt: TGTGCCAGCACCGCGGGGACAGGGGGGTCCCAAGAGACCCAGTACTTC
cdr3_aa: CASTAGTGGSQETQYF

j_call: TRBJ1-5
cdr3_length: 16
v_call: TRBV21-1
clone_size: -
d_call: -
cdr3_nt: TGTGCCAGCAGCAAGGGAGGGGCGTATAGCAATCAGCCCCAGCATTTT
cdr3_aa: CASSKGGAYSNQPQHF

j_call: TRBJ2-7
cdr3_length: 14
v_call: TRBV6-5
clone_size: few
d_call: -
cdr3_nt: TGTGCCAGCAGTTATCACAGCTCCTCCTACGAGCAGTACTTC
cdr3_aa: CASSYHSSSYEQYF

j_call: TRBJ1-1
cdr3_length: 15
v_call: TRBV7-9
clone_size: -
d_call: -
cdr3_nt: TGTGCCAGCAGCTTAGGGGGGCCCGGGAACACTGAAGCTTTCTTT
cdr3_aa: CASSLGGPGNTEAFF

j_call: TRBJ1-6
cdr3_length: 15
v_call: TRBV2
clone_size: -
d_call: TRBD1
cdr3_nt: TGTGCCAGCAGTACTGGGACAGATGATAATTCACCCCTCCACTTT
cdr3_aa: CASSTGTDDNSPLHF

j_call: TRBJ2-7
cdr3_length: 11
v_call: TRBV2
clone_size: once
d_call: -
cdr3_nt: TGTGCCAGCAGCTATAAGTACGAGCAGTACTTC
cdr3_aa: CASSYKYEQYF

j_call: TRBJ2-7
cdr3_length: 11
v_call: TRBV28
clone_size: -
d_call: -
cdr3_nt: TGTGCCAGCAGTCTAAACTACGAGCAGTACTTC
cdr3_aa: CASSLNYEQYF

j_call: TRBJ1-6
cdr3_length: 15
v_call: TRBV3-1/TRBV3-2
clone_size: once
d_call: -
cdr3_nt: TGTGCCAGCAGCCAAACGGGCTCCTATAATTCACCCCTCCACTTT
cdr3_aa: CASSQTGSYNSPLHF

j_call: TRBJ2-3
cdr3_length: 17
v_call: TRBV14
clone_size: -
d_call: TRBD2
cdr3_nt: TGTGCCAGCAGCCAAGGGACTAGCGGGACCAGCACAGATACGCAGTATTTT
cdr3_aa: CASSQGTSGTSTDTQYF

j_call: TRBJ2-2
cdr3_length: 14
v_call: TRBV7-6
clone_size: -
d_call: -
cdr3_nt: TGTGCCAGCAGCTCCGGACAGAACACCGGGGAGCTGTTTTTT
cdr3_aa: CASSSGQNTGELFF

j_call: TRBJ1-5
cdr3_length: 17
v_call: TRBV4-1
clone_size: -
d_call: TRBD1
cdr3_nt: TGCGCCAGCAGCCAAGACCCGGGACAGGGGGCCAATCAGCCCCAGCATTTT
cdr3_aa: CASSQDPGQGANQPQHF

j_call: TRBJ1-5
cdr3_length: 14
v_call: TRBV2
clone_size: -
d_call: -
cdr3_nt: TGTGCCAGCAGTTGGACGGGATCCAATCAGCCCCAGCATTTT
cdr3_aa: CASSWTGSNQPQHF

j_call: TRBJ1-1
cdr3_length: 14
v_call: TRBV29-1
clone_size: once
d_call: TRBD1
cdr3_nt: TGCAGCGCCACCCTAGGGGGCATGAACACTGAAGCTTTCTTT
cdr3_aa: CSATLGGMNTEAFF

j_call: TRBJ2-1
cdr3_length: 10
v_call: TRBV20-1
clone_size: -
d_call: -
cdr3_nt: TGCAGTGCTAGTCTCGATGAGCAGTTCTTC
cdr3_aa: CSASLDEQFF

j_call: TRBJ2-7
cdr3_length: 14
v_call: TRBV19
clone_size: -
d_call: TRBD1
cdr3_nt: TGTGCCAGTAGTTCACGGACAGGGTCCTACGAGCAGTACTTC
cdr3_aa: CASSSRTGSYEQYF

j_call: TRBJ1-4
cdr3_length: 13
v_call: TRBV6-5
clone_size: once
d_call: -
cdr3_nt: TGTGCCAGCAGCCCCCGGACTAATGAAAAACTGTTTTTT
cdr3_aa: CASSPRTNEKLFF

j_call: TRBJ1-1
cdr3_length: 14
v_call: TRBV3-1/TRBV3-2
clone_size: once
d_call: -
cdr3_nt: TGTGCCAGCAGCCAAGGACAATCGAACACTGAAGCTTTCTTT
cdr3_aa: CASSQGQSNTEAFF

j_call: TRBJ1-3
cdr3_length: 21
v_call: TRBV21-1
clone_size: -
d_call: -
cdr3_nt: TGTGCCAGCAGCAAAGCCACCCGAGGACAGGAGAGTCGGTCGTCAGGAAACACCATATATTTT
cdr3_aa: CASSKATRGQESRSSGNTIYF

j_call: TRBJ2-5
cdr3_length: 16
v_call: TRBV7-8
clone_size: once
d_call: TRBD2
cdr3_nt: TGTGCCAGCAGCTCACAGACTAGCGGGGGGGAAGAGACCCAGTACTTC
cdr3_aa: CASSSQTSGGEETQYF

j_call: TRBJ1-2
cdr3_length: 14
v_call: TRBV27
clone_size: -
d_call: -
cdr3_nt: TGTGCCAGCAGTTTTGGGCTTCCTAACTATGGCTACACCTTC
cdr3_aa: CASSFGLPNYGYTF

j_call: TRBJ1-1
cdr3_length: 16
v_call: TRBV19
clone_size: once
d_call: -
cdr3_nt: TGTGCCAGTAGTGAGGACGGGTGGGGAGGGAACACTGAAGCTTTCTTT
cdr3_aa: CASSEDGWGGNTEAFF

j_call: TRBJ1-2
cdr3_length: 14
v_call: TRBV5-4
clone_size: -
d_call: -
cdr3_nt: TGTGCCAGCAGCTTAGAACAGCTGGTGGCTGGCTACACCTTC
cdr3_aa: CASSLEQLVAGYTF

j_call: TRBJ2-3
cdr3_length: 16
v_call: TRBV5-1
clone_size: -
d_call: TRBD2
cdr3_nt: TGCGCCAGCAGCTTGGAGCTAGCGGGAGACACAGATACGCAGTATTTT
cdr3_aa: CASSLELAGDTDTQYF

j_call: TRBJ2-7
cdr3_length: 14
v_call: TRBV5-6
clone_size: -
d_call: TRBD1
cdr3_nt: TGTGCCAGCAGCTTGGACCAGGGGGCGCGGGCTATATACTTC
cdr3_aa: CASSLDQGARAIYF

j_call: TRBJ2-7
cdr3_length: 15
v_call: TRBV24-1
clone_size: -
d_call: -
cdr3_nt: TGTGCCACCAGTGCTAGGGCAGGAGGTGCGTACGAGCAGTACTTC
cdr3_aa: CATSARAGGAYEQYF

j_call: TRBJ1-6
cdr3_length: 15
v_call: TRBV3-1/TRBV3-2
clone_size: few
d_call: TRBD1
cdr3_nt: TGTGCCAGCAGCGCCCAGGGGGCAGTTAATTCACCCCTCCACTTT
cdr3_aa: CASSAQGAVNSPLHF

j_call: TRBJ1-6
cdr3_length: 15
v_call: TRBV3-1/TRBV3-2
clone_size: few
d_call: TRBD1
cdr3_nt: TGTGCCAGCAGCCAGGGCAGGGGGCTCGCGTCACCCCTCCACTTT
cdr3_aa: CASSQGRGLASPLHF

j_call: TRBJ2-2
cdr3_length: 14
v_call: TRBV3-1/TRBV3-2
clone_size: -
d_call: -
cdr3_nt: TGTGCCAGCAGCCAAGGCGAGGTGGCGGGGGAGCTGTTTTTT
cdr3_aa: CASSQGEVAGELFF

j_call: TRBJ2-1
cdr3_length: 15
v_call: TRBV4-2
clone_size: -
d_call: TRBD2
cdr3_nt: TGTGCCAGCAGCCAACTAGCGGGGGGAACCAATGAGCAGTTCTTC
cdr3_aa: CASSQLAGGTNEQFF